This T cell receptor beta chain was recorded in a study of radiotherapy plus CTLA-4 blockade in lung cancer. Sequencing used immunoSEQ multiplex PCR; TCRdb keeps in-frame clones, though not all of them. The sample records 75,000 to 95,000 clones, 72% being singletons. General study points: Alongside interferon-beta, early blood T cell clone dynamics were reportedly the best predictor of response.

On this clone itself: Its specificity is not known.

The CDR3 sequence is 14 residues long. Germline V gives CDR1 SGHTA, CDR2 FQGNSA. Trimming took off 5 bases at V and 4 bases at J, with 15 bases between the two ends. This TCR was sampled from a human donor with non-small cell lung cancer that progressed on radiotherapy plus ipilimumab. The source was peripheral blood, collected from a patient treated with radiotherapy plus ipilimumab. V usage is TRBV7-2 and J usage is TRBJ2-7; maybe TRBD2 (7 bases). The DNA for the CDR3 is TGTGCCAGCAGCCTGGGGGGGCTCTCATACGAGCAGTACTTC. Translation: CASSLGGLSYEQYF. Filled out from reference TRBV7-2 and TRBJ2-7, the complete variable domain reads GAGVSQSPSNKVTEKGKDVELRCDPISGHTALYWYRQSLGQGLEFLIYFQGNSAPDKSGLPSDRFSAERTGGSVSTLTIQRTQQEDSAVYLCASSLGGLSYEQYFGPGTRLTVT.